The 8 T cell receptor beta chains reported below all come from one sample, sequenced in a study of beta chain bispecific antibodies for T cell cancers. Findings of the study overall: The leukemia cells, rather than normal T cells, gave most of the targeted TRBV signal.

Either OKT3 anti-CD3 antibody or CD3/CD28 beads expanded T cells from blood mononuclear cells over approximately three days. These receptors lack a known antigen. TCRdb itself ran the 5' RACE reads through MiXCR, one entry per CDR3 protein. The sample contains some 17,000 distinct CDR3 sequences, over 2% of which appear only once. Material: healthy donor T cells cultured with leukemia cells. The receptors stem from a human donor in good health. Some clones in this sample may be carry-over from other donors' samples.

This clonotype occurred once. With a much larger clone just one base away, this may be a read error. The J gene is TRBJ1-5, the V gene TRBV20-1; D remains ambiguous. Trimming removed 6 bases at V and 7 bases at J, with 19 bases between. Germline-derived CDR1 and CDR2 are DFQATT and SNEGSKA (reference sequence). The CDR3 length is 14 residues. The CDR3 DNA is TGCAGTGCGGAGACCGGAGCGAGGAAACAGCCCCAGCATTTT. This sequence encodes CSAETGARKQPQHF.

This clonotype came up many times. At one end, the junction sequence differs from germline, possibly due to a read error. J is TRBJ2-3 and V is TRBV12-3 or TRBV12-4; possibly TRBD2 for D (6 bases). There are 14 residues in the CDR3. The CDR3 here is CASSIAAGTDTQYF. CDR3 bases: TGTGCCAGCAGTATAGCGGCTGGCACAGATACGCAGTATTTT.

This clonotype has at least ten counts. This chain connects TRBV27 to TRBJ2-1, with D possibly TRBD2 on 6 matching bases. Trimming took off 5 bases at V and 4 bases at J, with 12 bases between the two ends. The CDR3 runs to 14 residues. Looked up from germline, CDR1 is MNHEY and CDR2 is SMNVEV (reference sequence). The CDR3 nucleotides read TGTGCCAGCAGTCCCGAAGGACTATACAATGAGCAGTTCTTC. It codes for CASSPEGLYNEQFF.

This clonotype occurred many times. The chain employs TRBV7-3 and TRBJ1-2; D gene unclear. The CDR3 contains 16 residues. V lost 2 bases and J 4 bases, leaving 17 bases between the germline ends. Germline CDR1 is SGHTA and CDR2 is FQGTGA. CDR3 sequence reads: CASSLGPQDEGYGYTF. For the CDR3, the DNA is TGTGCCAGCAGCTTAGGGCCCCAGGACGAGGGCTATGGCTACACCTTC. Complete variable domain (other parts from reference TRBV7-3 and TRBJ1-2): GAGVSQTPSNKVTEKGKYVELRCDPISGHTALYWYRQSLGQGPEFLIYFQGTGAADDSGLPNDRFFAVRPEGSVSTLKIQRTERGDSAVYLCASSLGPQDEGYGYTFGSGTRLTVV.

In this sample, this clonotype turned up many times. The V gene is TRBV5-4, the J gene TRBJ2-5, with 13 bases matching TRBD2. Looked up from germline, CDR1 is SGHNT and CDR2 is YYREEE (reference sequence). The CDR3 loop spans 16 amino acids. V gave up 4 bases and J gave up 5 bases; unmatched junction bases: 8. CDR3 coding DNA: TGTGCCAGCAGCCACGGACTAGCGGGGGAGAGGGAGACCCAGTACTTC. Amino acids: CASSHGLAGERETQYF.

This clonotype was detected many times. V gene TRBV7-2 combines with J gene TRBJ2-3; TRBD2 matches 9 bases. With V trimmed by 5 bases and J by 4 bases, 10 bases remained unmatched. The germline gives CDR1 SGHTA, CDR2 FQGNSA. The CDR3 extends over 16 amino acids. This chain's CDR3 is CASSPLAGGPPDTQYF. The DNA for the CDR3 is TGTGCCAGCAGCCCCCTGGCGGGGGGGCCCCCAGATACGCAGTATTTT.

This clonotype has ten or more counts. V and J are TRBV19 and TRBJ2-1; D could derive from TRBD1 or TRBD2 (5 bases each). This CDR3 has 15 residues. V gave up 0 bases and J gave up 9 bases, with 15 bases separating them. Germline CDR1 is LNHDA and CDR2 is SQIVND (reference sequence). CDR3 bases: TGTGCCAGTAGTATAGATACAGGAGCGGTGGTTGAGCAGTTCTTC. Amino acids: CASSIDTGAVVEQFF.

This clonotype was observed at least ten times. This chain joins TRBV20-1 and TRBJ1-6, with 9 bases that match TRBD1. The V and J ends lost 5 bases and 7 bases, in that order; junction bases with no gene match: 6. Germline values: CDR1 DFQATT, CDR2 SNEGSKA (reference sequence). This CDR3 has 14 residues. CDR3 in amino acids: CSAGPGTGNSPLHF. CDR3 nucleotide sequence: TGCAGTGCTGGGCCGGGGACAGGGAATTCACCCCTCCACTTT.